Below are 25 T cell receptor beta chains sequenced from a single sample in a study of blood T cell repertoires in COVID-19. Here immunoSEQ multiplex PCR was the method, and the copy in TCRdb shows in-frame clones only, minus some. In the table there are about 210,000 clones, roughly 80% of which are singletons. Sample: peripheral blood. These receptors were taken from a woman aged 40 to 55 with active or convalescent COVID-19.

The J gene is TRBJ1-1, the V gene TRBV3-1 (or the pseudogene TRBV3-2); no clear D gene. CDR3 length: 13 amino acids. Germline CDR1 LGHDT, CDR2 YNNKEL (reference sequence). Trimming pared 1 base from V and 3 bases from J, leaving 6 bases between. CDR3 in amino acids: CASSQGSYTEAFF. The CDR3 nucleotides are TGTGCCAGCAGCCAAGGAAGCTACACTGAAGCTTTCTTT.

The chain has TRBV21-1 and TRBJ1-1; TRBD1 is the table's D call, not checked against the DNA. TRBV21-1 is given as a pseudogene. This CDR3 is built from 14 residues. In DNA form, the CDR3 reads TGTGCCAGCAGAAGAGACAGTGAGAACACTGAAGCTTTCTTT. Translated: CASRRDSENTEAFF.

J is TRBJ2-6 and V is TRBV10-3, with D hard to call. Trimming left V 10 bases short and J 0 bases short, with 16 bases between. Germline assignment: CDR1 ENHRY and CDR2 SYGVKD. The CDR3 runs to 16 residues. The CDR3 here is CATSYSDASGANVLTF. The CDR3 region has the DNA TGTGCCACCTCCTATAGTGATGCCTCTGGGGCCAACGTCCTGACTTTC.

The chain is built from TRBV6-5 and TRBJ2-7; D may be TRBD2 (5 bases). Germline V CDR1 and CDR2: MNHEY, SVGAGI. This CDR3 is built from 12 residues. Trimming left V 7 bases short and J 4 bases short, with 11 bases between. DNA of the CDR3: TGTGCCAGCATTAGACCGGGGTACGAGCAGTACTTC. Amino acids: CASIRPGYEQYF.

The CDR3: CASSPLTGLEETQYF. CDR3 DNA sequence: TGTGCCAGCAGCCCCCTGACAGGGTTGGAAGAGACCCAGTACTTC. The chain combines TRBV25-1 with TRBJ2-5, with 7 bases fitting TRBD1. Trimming took 6 bases from V and 3 from J; bases not matched to a gene: 10. The CDR3 has 15 amino acids. The V gene's germline CDR1 is MGHDK and CDR2 SYGVNS.

The gene calls are TRBV18 and TRBJ1-2, with 8 bases identical to TRBD1. The germline V gene has CDR1 KGHSH and CDR2 LQKENI. CDR3 length: 14 residues. With V trimmed by 4 bases and J by 6 bases, 7 bases remained unmatched. CDR3 region: CASSLGQGPDGYTF. The CDR3 DNA follows: TGTGCCAGCTCACTCGGACAGGGCCCAGATGGCTACACCTTC.

This chain joins TRBV6-5 and TRBJ1-2, with D possibly matching TRBD1 (5 bases). Trimming stripped 6 bases from V and 8 bases from J, with 13 bases between. This CDR3 spans 12 amino acids. Germline CDR1 is MNHEY and CDR2 is SVGAGI. CDR3 nucleotides: TGTGCCAGCAGGGAGGGGCCAGAAGGCTACACCTTC. It translates to CASREGPEGYTF.

This chain uses TRBV7-6 with TRBJ2-3, with TRBD2 matching 8 bases. The CDR3 spans 15 residues. After removal of 5 bases from V and 5 bases from J, the junction contained 9 bases not matched to a gene. The germline gives CDR1 SGHVS, CDR2 FNYEAQ. CDR3 sequence: CASSQSSGRGDTQYF. The CDR3 DNA reads as TGTGCCAGCAGCCAGTCGAGCGGGAGAGGAGATACGCAGTATTTT.

The genes are TRBV4-2 and TRBJ2-1; TRBD2 is a possible D gene (7 bases). The V and J ends lost 0 bases and 6 bases respectively, with 15 bases between them. There are 16 residues in the CDR3. Per the germline V gene, CDR1 is LGHNA and CDR2 is YNFKEQ. The CDR3 reads CASSQESGGGFNEQFF. CDR3 DNA: TGTGCCAGCAGCCAAGAATCGGGGGGCGGTTTCAATGAGCAGTTCTTC.

This chain joins TRBV28 and TRBJ1-2; 8 bases map to TRBD1. CDR3 length: 13 residues. The V and J ends lost 4 bases and 8 bases, in that order; junction bases with no gene match: 6. CDR1 MDHEN and CDR2 SYDVKM come from the germline V gene. The CDR3 bases are TGTGCCAGCAGTTATGGACAGGGTAGCGGCTACACCTTC. It is translated as CASSYGQGSGYTF.

This clone is a singleton in its sample. This sequence joins TRBV12-1 and TRBJ2-1; the table gives TRBD2 as D, unverified against the DNA. TRBV12-1 is a pseudogene. This CDR3 is built from 16 residues. The CDR3 here is CASSFAGTRSYNEQFF. The CDR3 nucleotides read TGTGCCAGCAGCTTTGCCGGGACTAGGTCCTACAATGAGCAGTTCTTC.

This clone has more than one count but fewer than ten. The chain couples TRBV4-3 to TRBJ2-7, with D possibly matching TRBD1 (5 bases). The CDR3 has 13 amino acids. The V gene's germline CDR1 is LGHNA and CDR2 YSLEER. V was clipped by 2 bases and J by 4 bases, with 9 bases between them. The CDR3 loop reads CASSQNTGYEQYF. For the CDR3, the DNA is TGCGCCAGCAGCCAAAACACAGGATACGAGCAGTACTTC.

The chain couples TRBV30 to TRBJ2-7; 9 nucleotides line up with TRBD2. Germline values: CDR1 GTSNPN, CDR2 SVGIG (reference sequence). The junction had 10 bases not matched to a gene; V was cut back by 5 bases and J by 2 bases. This CDR3 is 15 amino acids long. CDR3 sequence reads: CAWGSGLAGTYEQYF. The CDR3 DNA reads as TGTGCCTGGGGTTCTGGGCTAGCGGGGACCTACGAGCAGTACTTC.

The CDR3 is CASSPTMDEQFF. The CDR3 region has the DNA TGTGCCAGCAGCCCGACTATGGATGAGCAGTTCTTC. The chain employs TRBV11-3 and TRBJ2-1; the D gene is possibly TRBD2 (5 bases). Trimming removed 5 bases at V and 8 bases at J, with 10 bases between. This CDR3 spans 12 amino acids. Per the germline V gene, CDR1 is SGHNT and CDR2 is YENEEA.

This clone has more than one count but fewer than ten. The rearrangement uses TRBV28 and TRBJ1-2; weak D call: TRBD1 (6 bases). Per germline, CDR1 MDHEN and CDR2 SYDVKM. Deletions cut 7 bases from V and 3 bases from J, with 15 bases between. This CDR3 contains 14 residues. In DNA form, the CDR3 reads TGTGCCAGCACGATACAGGGTAATGACTATGGCTACACCTTC. Translating it yields CASTIQGNDYGYTF.

The chain combines TRBV2 with TRBJ2-1, with TRBD2 identical over 12 bases. The germline gives CDR1 SNHLY, CDR2 FYNNEI. V lost 4 bases, J lost 6 bases, and 4 bases stayed unmatched. This CDR3 has 15 residues. CDR3 sequence (DNA): TGTGCCAGCAGTGGGACTAGCGGGGCGGTCAATGAGCAGTTCTTC. This codes for CASSGTSGAVNEQFF.

J is TRBJ2-2 and V is TRBV9; 11 positions agree with TRBD1. From germline, CDR1 is SGDLS and CDR2 YYNGEE. The CDR3 is 17 residues long. The junction had 9 bases not matched to a gene; V was cut back by 4 bases and J by 4 bases. The CDR3 loop reads CASSPRTGGEGTGELFF. As DNA, the CDR3 is TGTGCCAGCAGCCCCCGGACAGGGGGCGAGGGCACCGGGGAGCTGTTTTTT.

The CDR3 loop is CASSPGGQGYNSPLHF. Here the CDR3 DNA reads TGTGCCAGCAGCCCAGGGGGACAGGGTTACAATTCACCCCTCCACTTT. This sequence joins TRBV5-4 and TRBJ1-6, with TRBD1 identical over 9 bases. Trimming at V came to 4 bases and at J to 7 bases, leaving 9 bases not matched to a gene. Germline values: CDR1 SGHNT, CDR2 YYREEE (reference sequence). This CDR3 contains 16 residues.

The chain couples TRBV28 to TRBJ2-7; D might be TRBD2 (6 bases). The CDR3 consists of 15 residues. V lost 3 bases and J 4 bases, leaving 16 bases between the germline ends. The germline CDR1 and CDR2 sequences are MDHEN and SYDVKM. The CDR3 reads CASSFPPGRPYEQYF. The DNA for the CDR3 is TGTGCCAGCAGTTTCCCCCCGGGGAGGCCATACGAGCAGTACTTC.

V and J are TRBV6-6 and TRBJ1-2; no firm D call. CDR3 length: 13 amino acids. The germline V gene has CDR1 MNHNY and CDR2 SVGAGI (reference sequence). The germline V and J ends were trimmed by 2 bases and 8 bases, with 12 bases remaining between them. The CDR3 coding sequence is TGTGCCAGCAGTTACGCGACTGATGAGGGCTACACCTTC. Protein sequence: CASSYATDEGYTF.

V is TRBV19 and J is TRBJ2-3, with a tentative D call TRBD2 (6 bases). The CDR3 contains 13 residues. Germline loops: CDR1 LNHDA, CDR2 SQIVND (reference sequence). Trimming cost V 9 bases and J 4 bases, with 14 bases left between them. The CDR3 region is CASSIGGSDTQYF. In DNA, the CDR3 is TGTGCCAGCTCGATTGGGGGGTCAGATACGCAGTATTTT.

The chain employs TRBV28 and TRBJ1-1; TRBD1 is a possible D gene (6 bases). This CDR3 has 12 residues. V lost 5 bases and J lost 5, with 9 bases in between. From germline, CDR1 is MDHEN and CDR2 SYDVKM. The CDR3 reads CASSGQTTEAFF. Here the CDR3 DNA reads TGTGCCAGCAGTGGACAGACGACTGAAGCTTTCTTT. Complete variable domain (other parts from reference TRBV28 and TRBJ1-1): DVKVTQSSRYLVKRTGEKVFLECVQDMDHENMFWYRQDPGLGLRLIYFSYDVKMKEKGDIPEGYSVSREKKERFSLILESASTNQTSMYLCASSGQTTEAFFGQGTRLTVV.

This clone has a handful of counts. This chain joins TRBV20-1 and TRBJ1-6; D perhaps matches TRBD1 (5 bases). In germline, CDR1 is DFQATT, CDR2 SNEGSKA (reference sequence). V lost 3 bases, J lost 9 bases, and 12 bases lay in between. The CDR3 totals 13 residues. The CDR3: CSASWGTFSPLHF. As DNA, the CDR3 is TGCAGTGCTAGTTGGGGGACTTTTTCACCCCTCCACTTT.

The genes are TRBV4-3 and TRBJ1-4; 9 bases map to TRBD1. CDR1 is LGHNA, CDR2 YSLEER, per germline. Trimming cost V 4 bases and J 3 bases; bases outside gene matches: 6. The CDR3 length is 16 residues. The CDR3 here is CASSRDGTGSNEKLFF. Written as DNA, the CDR3 is TGCGCCAGCAGCCGAGACGGGACAGGGTCTAATGAAAAACTGTTTTTT.

The chain employs TRBV2 and TRBJ1-5, with D maybe TRBD1 (6 bases). CDR1 and CDR2 from the germline V gene are SNHLY and FYNNEI. The CDR3 length is 14 residues. Trimming took 4 bases from V and 4 from J, leaving 11 bases between them. The CDR3 DNA sequence: TGTGCCAGCAGTGCTATACAGGGTAATCAGCCCCAGCATTTT. Encoded protein: CASSAIQGNQPQHF.